This T cell receptor beta chain appears in the sequencing data of a study of technical replicates of blood from four donors. This clone was seen only once. Some clones are missing from TCRdb's copy, which holds only in-frame ones; the method was immunoSEQ multiplex PCR. The top ten clones hold around 3% of a sample with tens of thousands of clones, about 95% of them seen once. This CDR3 is built from 13 residues. Material: PBMCs. This chain links TRBV21-1 with TRBJ2-7; TRBD1, the D gene given by the table, was not confirmed from the DNA. TRBV21-1 is annotated as a pseudogene. The clonotype comes from a human donor in good health. Some clones in this sample may be carry-over from other donors' samples. Here the CDR3 DNA reads TGTGCCACCCTGAAAACAGGGTCCTACGAGCAGTACTTC. Its protein product is CATLKTGSYEQYF.